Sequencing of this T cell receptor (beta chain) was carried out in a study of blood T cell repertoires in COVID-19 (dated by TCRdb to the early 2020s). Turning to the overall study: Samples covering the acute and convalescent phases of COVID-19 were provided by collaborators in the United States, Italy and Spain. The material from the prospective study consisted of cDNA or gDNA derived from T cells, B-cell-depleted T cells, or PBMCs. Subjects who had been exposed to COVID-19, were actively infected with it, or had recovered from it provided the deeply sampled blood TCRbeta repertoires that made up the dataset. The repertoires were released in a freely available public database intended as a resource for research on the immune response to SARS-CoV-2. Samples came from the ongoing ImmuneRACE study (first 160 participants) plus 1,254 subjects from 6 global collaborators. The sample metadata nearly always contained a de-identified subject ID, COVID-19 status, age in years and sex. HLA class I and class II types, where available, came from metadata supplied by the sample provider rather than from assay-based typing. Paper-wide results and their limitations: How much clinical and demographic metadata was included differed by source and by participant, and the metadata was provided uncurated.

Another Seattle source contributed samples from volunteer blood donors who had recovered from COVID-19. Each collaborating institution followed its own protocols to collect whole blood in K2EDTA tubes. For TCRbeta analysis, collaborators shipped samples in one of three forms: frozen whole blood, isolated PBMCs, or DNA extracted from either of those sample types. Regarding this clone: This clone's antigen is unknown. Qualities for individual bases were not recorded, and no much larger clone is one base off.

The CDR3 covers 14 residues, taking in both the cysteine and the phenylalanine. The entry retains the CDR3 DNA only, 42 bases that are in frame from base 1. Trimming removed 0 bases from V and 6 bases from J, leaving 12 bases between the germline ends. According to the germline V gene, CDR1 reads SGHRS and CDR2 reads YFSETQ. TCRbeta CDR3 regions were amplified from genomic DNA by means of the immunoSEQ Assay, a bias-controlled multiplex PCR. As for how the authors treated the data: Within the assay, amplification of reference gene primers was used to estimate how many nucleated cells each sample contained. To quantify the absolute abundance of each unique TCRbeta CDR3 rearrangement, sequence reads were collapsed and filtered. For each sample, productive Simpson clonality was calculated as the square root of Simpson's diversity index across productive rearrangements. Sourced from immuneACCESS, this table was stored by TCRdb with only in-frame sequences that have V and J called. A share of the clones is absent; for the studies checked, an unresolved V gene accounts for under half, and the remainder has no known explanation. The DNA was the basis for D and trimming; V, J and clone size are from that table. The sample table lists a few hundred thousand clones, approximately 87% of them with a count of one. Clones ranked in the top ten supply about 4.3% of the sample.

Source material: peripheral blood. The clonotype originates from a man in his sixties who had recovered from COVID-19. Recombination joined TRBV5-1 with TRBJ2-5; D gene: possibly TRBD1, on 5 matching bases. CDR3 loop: CASSLEAGMKTQYF. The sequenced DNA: TGCGCCAGCAGCTTGGAGGCAGGGATGAAGACCCAGTACTTC.